This TCR beta chain is from a study of control samples from healthy donors and cancer patients (dated by TCRdb to about 2020). This clone was counted a single time. The specificity of this receptor is unknown. No base-level quality is on record; no much larger clone is a single base apart. Trimming costs V 1 base and J 3 bases, and their ends lie 4 bases apart. CDR1 and CDR2 (SGHTA, FQGNSA) derive from the germline V gene. The CDR3 holds 12 amino acids from the cysteine to the phenylalanine. The only DNA kept is the CDR3, 36 bases in frame from the first base. Libraries were made using the immunoSEQ multiplex PCR assay. TCRdb took over this immuneACCESS table, retaining in-frame rearrangements with V and J assigned. Such tables are incomplete; in checked studies, under half of the missing clones stem from an unresolved V gene, and the remainder is unexplained. In all, the sample holds some 110,000 clones, and about four fifths of those were seen once. The top ten constitute roughly an eighth of the sample.

This receptor was taken from a woman aged 45-59 years in good health. The sample consisted of blood. The chain is made from TRBV7-2 and TRBJ2-7; there is no confident call for the D gene. The DNA sequence is as follows: TGTGCCAGCAGCTTAGTGGACTACGAGCAGTACTTC. Translated, this is CASSLVDYEQYF.